Presented here are 18 T cell receptor beta chains from one specimen sequenced in a study of T cell responses to AZD1222 COVID-19 vaccine. Only in-frame clones appear in the TCRdb table, and some are missing; sequencing was by immunoSEQ multiplex PCR. The profile shows some 130,000 clones, more than 75% of them singletons. This specimen was peripheral blood, taken on day 0 of AZD1222 vaccination. The receptor source for this set is an adult in good health.

This chain links TRBV19 with TRBJ2-7; D is perhaps TRBD2 (5 bases). CDR3 length: 15 residues. Germline-derived CDR1 and CDR2 are LNHDA and SQIVND (reference sequence). With 1 base removed from V and 3 bases from J, the gap between germline ends came to 13 bases. The CDR3 nucleotides are TGTGCCAGTAGTATAGTTGGCCGGGGAGACTACGAGCAGTACTTC. This encodes CASSIVGRGDYEQYF.

The chain couples TRBV6-1 to TRBJ2-7; D perhaps matches TRBD2 (6 bases). This CDR3 comprises 12 residues. The germline V and J ends were trimmed by 3 bases and 9 bases, with 12 bases remaining between them. Germline CDR1 MNHNS, CDR2 SASEGT. The CDR3, as DNA: TGTGCCAGCAGTGAGGACGGGAGCGGGCAGTACTTC. Its translation: CASSEDGSGQYF.

V and J are TRBV19 and TRBJ1-4; D not certain. The CDR3 spans 14 residues. The V and J ends lost 6 bases and 2 bases respectively, with 10 bases between them. Germline CDR1 LNHDA, CDR2 SQIVND (reference sequence). CDR3: CASRPRSTNEKLFF. The CDR3 bases are TGTGCCAGTAGGCCCAGGTCTACTAATGAAAAACTGTTTTTT.

CDR3 nucleotide sequence: TGTGCCAGCAGCTTTTGGGGGGGTATATCGAACACCGGGGAGCTGTTTTTT. Protein product: CASSFWGGISNTGELFF. The rearrangement joins TRBV11-2 to TRBJ2-2, with TRBD2 matching 7 bases. The CDR3 is 17 residues long. CDR1 is SGHAT, CDR2 FQNNGV, per germline. J lost 0 bases, V lost 3 bases, and 7 bases had no gene match. Full variable domain (outside the CDR3, taken from reference TRBV11-2 and TRBJ2-2): EAGVAQSPRYKIIEKRQSVAFWCNPISGHATLYWYQQILGQGPKLLIQFQNNGVVDDSQLPKDRFSAERLKGVDSTLKIQPAKLEDSAVYLCASSFWGGISNTGELFFGEGSRLTVL.

The J gene is TRBJ1-5, the V gene TRBV30; tentatively, D is TRBD1 (6 bases). The CDR3 runs to 17 residues. Trimming removed 3 bases at V and 3 bases at J, with 21 bases between. Germline CDR1 and CDR2: GTSNPN and SVGIG (reference sequence). For the CDR3, the DNA is TGTGCCTGGAGGGACTCCAGGGGCGCCCCATTCAATCAGCCCCAGCATTTT. Encoded protein: CAWRDSRGAPFNQPQHF.

The chain uses TRBV14 and TRBJ2-1; no firm D call. The ends were cut back, 2 bases at V and 2 bases at J, with 7 bases in the middle. This CDR3 spans 14 amino acids. In germline, CDR1 is SGHDN, CDR2 FVKESK. CDR3 in DNA: TGTGCCAGCAGCCAACTTGGCCCCTACAATGAGCAGTTCTTC. It encodes CASSQLGPYNEQFF.

This rearrangement joins TRBV2 to TRBJ1-2, with 7 bases matching TRBD1. The CDR3 sequence is 13 residues long. The germline V gene encodes CDR1 SNHLY and CDR2 FYNNEI. V was pared by 6 bases and J by 4 bases, with 5 bases of the junction left unmatched. The CDR3 region is CASRPGQVYGYTF. CDR3 nucleotide sequence: TGTGCCAGCAGACCTGGACAGGTCTATGGCTACACCTTC.

V usage is TRBV6-5 and J usage is TRBJ1-6, with a possible D match to TRBD1 (6 bases). V lost 10 bases and J lost 0, with 10 bases in between. The CDR3 consists of 14 residues. Germline V gives CDR1 MNHEY, CDR2 SVGAGI. CDR3 protein: CAIGGGSYNSPLHF. CDR3 coding DNA: TGTGCCATCGGAGGGGGCTCCTATAATTCACCCCTCCACTTT.

DNA for the CDR3: TGTGCCAGCACAATCAGGGGGAACACTGAAGCTTTCTTT. Translating gives CASTIRGNTEAFF. This chain connects TRBV12-3 or TRBV12-4 to TRBJ1-1; perhaps TRBD1 as D (6 bases). The CDR3 has 13 amino acids. V lost 7 bases and J lost 1, with 10 bases in between.

The chain carries TRBV5-4 and TRBJ2-7, with D perhaps matching TRBD1 (5 bases). This CDR3 spans 13 amino acids. Germline values: CDR1 SGHNT, CDR2 YYREEE (reference sequence). V was pared by 2 bases and J by 1 base, with 7 bases between. In DNA form, the CDR3 reads TGTGCCAGCAGCTTTCAGGGATCCTACGAGCAGTACTTC. Translated: CASSFQGSYEQYF.

The chain is built from TRBV4-3 and TRBJ2-3; D possibly matches TRBD1 or TRBD2 (5 bases each). CDR1 is LGHNA and CDR2 is YSLEER in the germline V gene. With 0 bases removed from V and 3 bases from J, the gap between germline ends came to 13 bases. This CDR3 comprises 16 residues. The CDR3 region has the DNA TGCGCCAGCAGCCAAGAAAGAGGGGTAGGAACAGATACGCAGTATTTT. This codes for CASSQERGVGTDTQYF.

The gene calls are TRBV9 and TRBJ1-6; a possible D gene is TRBD1 (5 bases). With 4 bases removed from V and 6 bases from J, the gap between germline ends came to 14 bases. The germline CDR1 and CDR2 sequences are SGDLS and YYNGEE. CDR3 length: 15 residues. CDR3 amino acids: CASSTRGLGNSPLHF. The CDR3 DNA follows: TGTGCCAGCAGCACCCGGGGGTTAGGTAATTCACCCCTCCACTTT.

V gene TRBV7-2 combines with J gene TRBJ2-5, with 12 nucleotides matching TRBD2. The germline V gene encodes CDR1 SGHTA and CDR2 FQGNSA. V lost 0 bases and J lost 5; bases outside the gene matches: 4. This CDR3 comprises 16 residues. DNA of the CDR3: TGTGCCAGCAGCTTAGCGCTAGCGGGGGGGCCTGAGACCCAGTACTTC. This codes for CASSLALAGGPETQYF.

J is TRBJ2-6 and V is TRBV7-9; D is unclear. Germline lookup yields CDR1 SEHNR and CDR2 FQNEAQ (reference sequence). The V gene lost 8 bases and the J gene lost 3 bases, with 11 bases spanning the gap. The CDR3 spans 14 residues. In DNA, the CDR3 is TGTGCCAGCTGCCGGGTAGTTGGGGCCAACGTCCTGACTTTC. Its protein product is CASCRVVGANVLTF.

The rearrangement uses TRBV15 and TRBJ1-1; TRBD1 might be the D (6 bases). Germline CDR1 and CDR2: LNHNV and YYDKDF (reference sequence). V shed 2 bases and J shed 3 bases, with 10 bases lying between them. There are 14 residues in the CDR3. The chain's CDR3 is CATSRRGLDTEAFF. CDR3 DNA sequence: TGTGCCACCAGCAGAAGGGGGTTGGACACTGAAGCTTTCTTT.

This rearrangement joins TRBV7-8 to TRBJ1-2; 8 bases are shared with TRBD1. CDR3 size: 14 residues. V lost 3 bases to trimming and J lost 2 bases; unmatched junction nucleotides: 2. CDR1 and CDR2 (germline): SGHVS, FQNEAQ. This CDR3 is CASSLWDRNYGYTF. The DNA for the CDR3 is TGTGCCAGCAGCTTGTGGGACAGGAACTATGGCTACACCTTC.

The V and J genes are TRBV5-8 and TRBJ2-4, with D perhaps matching TRBD1 (7 bases). The V end was cut by 2 bases, the J end by 9 bases, with 18 bases between. The CDR3 spans 15 residues. Germline V CDR1 and CDR2: SGHTS, YDEGEE. CDR3 DNA: TGTGCCAGCAGCTTTCAAGACAGGGTGGGGGGCATTCAGTACTTC. Translated: CASSFQDRVGGIQYF.

This rearrangement joins TRBV5-1 to TRBJ1-6, with a weak D call TRBD1 (5 bases). The CDR3 runs 17 residues. Germline V gene lookup returns CDR1 SGHRS and CDR2 YFSETQ. Trimming took off 2 bases at V and 5 bases at J, with 17 bases between the two ends. The CDR3 region has the DNA TGCGCCAGCAGCTTTTCGAGTGGGACCGCTAATAATTCACCCCTCCACTTT. Translating gives CASSFSSGTANNSPLHF.